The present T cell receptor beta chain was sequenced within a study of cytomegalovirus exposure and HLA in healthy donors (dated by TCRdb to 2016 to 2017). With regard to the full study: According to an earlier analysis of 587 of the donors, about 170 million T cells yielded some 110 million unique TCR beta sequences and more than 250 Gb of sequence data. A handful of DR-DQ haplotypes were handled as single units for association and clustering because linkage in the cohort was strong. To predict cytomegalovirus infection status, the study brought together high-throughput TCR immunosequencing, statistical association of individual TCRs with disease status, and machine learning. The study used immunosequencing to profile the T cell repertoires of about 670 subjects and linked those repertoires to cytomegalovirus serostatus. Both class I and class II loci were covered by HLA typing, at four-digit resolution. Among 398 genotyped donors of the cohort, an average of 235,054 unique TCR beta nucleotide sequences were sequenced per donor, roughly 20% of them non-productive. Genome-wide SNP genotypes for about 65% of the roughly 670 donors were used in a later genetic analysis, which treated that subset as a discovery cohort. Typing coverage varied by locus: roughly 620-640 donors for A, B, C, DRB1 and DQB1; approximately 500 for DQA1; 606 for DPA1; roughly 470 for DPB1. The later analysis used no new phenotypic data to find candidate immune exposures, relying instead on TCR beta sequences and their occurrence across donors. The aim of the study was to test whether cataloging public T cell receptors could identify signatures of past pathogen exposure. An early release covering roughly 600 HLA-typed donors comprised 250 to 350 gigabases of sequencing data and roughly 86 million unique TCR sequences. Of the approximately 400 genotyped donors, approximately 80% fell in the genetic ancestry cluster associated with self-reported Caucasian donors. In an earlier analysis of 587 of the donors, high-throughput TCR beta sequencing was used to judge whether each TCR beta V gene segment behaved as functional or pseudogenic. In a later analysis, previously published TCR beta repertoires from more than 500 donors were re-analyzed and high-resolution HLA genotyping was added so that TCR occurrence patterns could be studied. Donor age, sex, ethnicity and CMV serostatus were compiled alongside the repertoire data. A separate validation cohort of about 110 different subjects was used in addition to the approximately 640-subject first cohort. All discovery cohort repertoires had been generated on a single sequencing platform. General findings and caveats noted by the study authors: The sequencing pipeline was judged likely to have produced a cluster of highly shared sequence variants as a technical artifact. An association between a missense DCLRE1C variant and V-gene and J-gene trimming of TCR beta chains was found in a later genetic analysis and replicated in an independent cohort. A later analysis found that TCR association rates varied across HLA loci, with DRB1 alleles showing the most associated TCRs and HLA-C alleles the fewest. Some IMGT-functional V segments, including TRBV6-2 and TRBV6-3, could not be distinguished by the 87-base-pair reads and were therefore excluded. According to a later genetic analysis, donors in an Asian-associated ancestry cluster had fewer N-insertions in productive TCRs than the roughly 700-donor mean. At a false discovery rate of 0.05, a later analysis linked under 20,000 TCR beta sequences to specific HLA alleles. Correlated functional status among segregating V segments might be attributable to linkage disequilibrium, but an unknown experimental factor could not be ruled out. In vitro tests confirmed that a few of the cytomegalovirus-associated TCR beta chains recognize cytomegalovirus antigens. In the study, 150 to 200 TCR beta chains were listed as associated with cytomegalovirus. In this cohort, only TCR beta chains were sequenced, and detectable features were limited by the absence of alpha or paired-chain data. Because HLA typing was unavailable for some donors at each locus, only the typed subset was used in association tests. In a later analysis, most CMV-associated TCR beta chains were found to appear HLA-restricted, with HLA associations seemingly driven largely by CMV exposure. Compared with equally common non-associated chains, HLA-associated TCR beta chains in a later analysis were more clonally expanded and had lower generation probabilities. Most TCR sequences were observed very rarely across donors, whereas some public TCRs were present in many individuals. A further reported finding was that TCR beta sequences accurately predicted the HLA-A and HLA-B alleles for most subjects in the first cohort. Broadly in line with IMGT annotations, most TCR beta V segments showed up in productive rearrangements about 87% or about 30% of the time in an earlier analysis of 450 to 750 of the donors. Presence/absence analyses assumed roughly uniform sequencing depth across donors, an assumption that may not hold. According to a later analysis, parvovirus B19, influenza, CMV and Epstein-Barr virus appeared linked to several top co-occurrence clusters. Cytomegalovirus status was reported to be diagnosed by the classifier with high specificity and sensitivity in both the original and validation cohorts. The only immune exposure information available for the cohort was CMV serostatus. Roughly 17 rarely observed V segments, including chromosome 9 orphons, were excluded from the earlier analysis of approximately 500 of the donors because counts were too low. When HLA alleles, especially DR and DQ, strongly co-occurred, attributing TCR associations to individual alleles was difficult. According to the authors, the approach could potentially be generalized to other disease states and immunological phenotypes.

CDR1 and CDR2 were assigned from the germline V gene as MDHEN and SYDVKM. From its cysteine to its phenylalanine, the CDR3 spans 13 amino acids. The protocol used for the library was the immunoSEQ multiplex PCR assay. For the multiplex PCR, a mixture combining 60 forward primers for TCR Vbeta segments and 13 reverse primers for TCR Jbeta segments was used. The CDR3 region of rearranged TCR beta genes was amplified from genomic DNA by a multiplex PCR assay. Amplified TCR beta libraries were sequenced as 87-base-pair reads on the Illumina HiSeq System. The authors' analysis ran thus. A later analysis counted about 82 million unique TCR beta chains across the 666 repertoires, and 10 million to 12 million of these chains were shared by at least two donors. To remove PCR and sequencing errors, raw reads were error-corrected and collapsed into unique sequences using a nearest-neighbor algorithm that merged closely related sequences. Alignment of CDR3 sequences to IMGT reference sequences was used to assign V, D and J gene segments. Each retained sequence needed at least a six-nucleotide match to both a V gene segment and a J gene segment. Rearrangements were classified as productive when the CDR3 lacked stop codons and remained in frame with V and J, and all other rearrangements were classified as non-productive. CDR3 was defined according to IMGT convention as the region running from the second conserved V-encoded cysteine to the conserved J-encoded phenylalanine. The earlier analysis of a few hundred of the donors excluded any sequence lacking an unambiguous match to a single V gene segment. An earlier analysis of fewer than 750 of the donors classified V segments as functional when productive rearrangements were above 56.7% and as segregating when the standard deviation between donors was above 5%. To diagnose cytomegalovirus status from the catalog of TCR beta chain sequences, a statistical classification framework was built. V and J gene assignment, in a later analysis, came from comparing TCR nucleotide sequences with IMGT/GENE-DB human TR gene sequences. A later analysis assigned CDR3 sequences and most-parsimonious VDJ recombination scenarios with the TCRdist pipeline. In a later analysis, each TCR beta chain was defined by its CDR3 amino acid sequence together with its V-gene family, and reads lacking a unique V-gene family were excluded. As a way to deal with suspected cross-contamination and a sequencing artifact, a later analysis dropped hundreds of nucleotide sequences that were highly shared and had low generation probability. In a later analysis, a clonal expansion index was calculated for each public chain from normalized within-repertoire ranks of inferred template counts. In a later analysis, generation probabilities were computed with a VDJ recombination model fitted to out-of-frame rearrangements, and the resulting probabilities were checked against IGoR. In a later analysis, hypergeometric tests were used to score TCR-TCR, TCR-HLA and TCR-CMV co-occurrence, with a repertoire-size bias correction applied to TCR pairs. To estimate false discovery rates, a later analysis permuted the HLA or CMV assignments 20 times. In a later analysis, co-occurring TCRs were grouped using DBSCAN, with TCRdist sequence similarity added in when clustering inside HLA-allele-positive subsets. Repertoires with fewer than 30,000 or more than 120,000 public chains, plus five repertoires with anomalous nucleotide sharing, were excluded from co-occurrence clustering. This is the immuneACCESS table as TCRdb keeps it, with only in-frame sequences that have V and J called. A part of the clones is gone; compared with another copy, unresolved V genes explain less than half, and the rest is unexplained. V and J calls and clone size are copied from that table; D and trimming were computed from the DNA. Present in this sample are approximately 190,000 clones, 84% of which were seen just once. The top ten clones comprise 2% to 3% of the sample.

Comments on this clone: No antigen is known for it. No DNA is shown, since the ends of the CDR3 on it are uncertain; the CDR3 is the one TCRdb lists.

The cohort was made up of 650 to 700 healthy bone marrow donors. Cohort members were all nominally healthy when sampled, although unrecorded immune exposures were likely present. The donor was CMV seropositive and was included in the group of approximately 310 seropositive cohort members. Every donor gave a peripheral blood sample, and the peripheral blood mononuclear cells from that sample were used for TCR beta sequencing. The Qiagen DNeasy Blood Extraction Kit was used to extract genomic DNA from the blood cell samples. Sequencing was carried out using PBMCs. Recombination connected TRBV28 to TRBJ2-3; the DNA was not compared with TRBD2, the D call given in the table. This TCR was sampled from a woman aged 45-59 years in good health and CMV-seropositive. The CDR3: CASSSAPGDTQYF.